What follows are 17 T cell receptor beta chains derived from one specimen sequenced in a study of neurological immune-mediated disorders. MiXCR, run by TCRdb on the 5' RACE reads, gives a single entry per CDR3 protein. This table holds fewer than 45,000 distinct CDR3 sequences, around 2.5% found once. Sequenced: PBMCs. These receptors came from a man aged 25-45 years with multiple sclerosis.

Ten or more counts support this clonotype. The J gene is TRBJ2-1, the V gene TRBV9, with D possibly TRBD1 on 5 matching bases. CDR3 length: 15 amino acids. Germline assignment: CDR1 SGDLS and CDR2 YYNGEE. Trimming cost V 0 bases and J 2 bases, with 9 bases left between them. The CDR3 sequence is CASSVDQGTYNEQFF. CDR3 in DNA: TGTGCCAGCAGCGTAGACCAGGGAACCTACAATGAGCAGTTCTTC.

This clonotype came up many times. CDR3 loop: CASSLETPLRGSTEAFF. As DNA, the CDR3 is TGCGCCAGCAGCTTGGAGACCCCCCTCCGGGGATCCACTGAAGCTTTCTTT. V usage is TRBV5-1 and J usage is TRBJ1-1; D call uncertain. V lost 0 bases and J lost 4, with 19 bases in between. Germline CDR1 reads SGHRS; CDR2 reads YFSETQ. There are 17 residues in the CDR3.

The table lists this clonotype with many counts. CDR3 region: CSALSPTSGVHYEQYF. The CDR3 nucleotides read TGCAGTGCTCTATCCCCGACTAGCGGGGTACACTACGAGCAGTACTTC. This chain links TRBV20-1 with TRBJ2-7, with TRBD2 identical over 11 bases. The V gene end was trimmed by 5 bases and the J gene end by 3 bases; junction bases not matched to a gene: 12. CDR1 DFQATT and CDR2 SNEGSKA come from the germline V gene (reference sequence). This CDR3 has 16 amino acids.

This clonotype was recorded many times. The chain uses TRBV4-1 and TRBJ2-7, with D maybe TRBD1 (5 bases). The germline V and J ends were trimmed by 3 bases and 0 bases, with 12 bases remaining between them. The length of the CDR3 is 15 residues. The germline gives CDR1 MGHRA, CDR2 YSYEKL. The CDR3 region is CASSHPGKSSYEQYF. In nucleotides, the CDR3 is TGCGCCAGCAGCCACCCAGGGAAGAGCTCCTACGAGCAGTACTTC.

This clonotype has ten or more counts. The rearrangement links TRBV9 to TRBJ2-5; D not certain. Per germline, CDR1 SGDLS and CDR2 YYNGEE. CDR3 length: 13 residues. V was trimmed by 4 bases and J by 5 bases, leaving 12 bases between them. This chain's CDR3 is CASSYSTGETQYF. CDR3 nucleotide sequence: TGTGCCAGCAGCTACTCCACCGGCGAGACCCAGTACTTC. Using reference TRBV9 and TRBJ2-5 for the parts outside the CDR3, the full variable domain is DSGVTQTPKHLITATGQRVTLRCSPRSGDLSVYWYQQSLDQGLQFLIQYYNGEERAKGNILERFSAQQFPDLHSELNLSSLELGDSALYFCASSYSTGETQYFGPGTRLLVL.

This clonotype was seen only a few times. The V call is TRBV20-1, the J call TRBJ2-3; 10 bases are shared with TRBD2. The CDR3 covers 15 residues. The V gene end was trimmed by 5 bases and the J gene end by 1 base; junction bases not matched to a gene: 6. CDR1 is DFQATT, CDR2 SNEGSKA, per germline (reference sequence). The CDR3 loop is CSAERLAGRTDTQYF. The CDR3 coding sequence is TGCAGTGCTGAGAGACTAGCGGGTCGCACAGATACGCAGTATTTT.

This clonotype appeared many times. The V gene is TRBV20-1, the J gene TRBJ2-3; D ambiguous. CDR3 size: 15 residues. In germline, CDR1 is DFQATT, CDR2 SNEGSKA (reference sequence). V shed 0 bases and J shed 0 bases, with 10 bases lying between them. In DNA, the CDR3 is TGCAGTGCTAGAGATTCGGTCGGGAGCACAGATACGCAGTATTTT. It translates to CSARDSVGSTDTQYF.

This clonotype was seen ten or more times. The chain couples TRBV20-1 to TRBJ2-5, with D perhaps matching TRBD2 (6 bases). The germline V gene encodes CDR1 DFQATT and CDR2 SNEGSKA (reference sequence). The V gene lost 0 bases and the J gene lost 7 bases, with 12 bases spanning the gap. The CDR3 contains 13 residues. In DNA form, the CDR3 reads TGCAGTGCTAGAGATGAAACGCGGGGGACCCAGTACTTC. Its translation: CSARDETRGTQYF.

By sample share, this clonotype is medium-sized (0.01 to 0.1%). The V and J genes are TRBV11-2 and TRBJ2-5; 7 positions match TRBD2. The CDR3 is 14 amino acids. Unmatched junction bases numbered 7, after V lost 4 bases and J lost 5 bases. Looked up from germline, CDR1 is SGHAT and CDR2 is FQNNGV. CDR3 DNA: TGTGCCAGCAGCTGGCCGGGAGCGGGGGAGACCCAGTACTTC. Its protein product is CASSWPGAGETQYF.

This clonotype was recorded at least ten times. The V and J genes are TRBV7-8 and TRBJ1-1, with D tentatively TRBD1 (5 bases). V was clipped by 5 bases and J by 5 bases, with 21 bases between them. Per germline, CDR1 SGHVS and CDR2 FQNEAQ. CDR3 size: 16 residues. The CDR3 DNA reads TGTGCCAGCAGCCCCTTAACGGGACGTTTGGGGACTGAAGCTTTCTTT. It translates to CASSPLTGRLGTEAFF. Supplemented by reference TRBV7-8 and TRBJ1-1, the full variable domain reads GAGVSQSPRYKVAKRGQDVALRCDPISGHVSLFWYQQALGQGPEFLTYFQNEAQLDKSGLPSDRFFAERPEGSVSTLKIQRTQQEDSAVYLCASSPLTGRLGTEAFFGQGTRLTVV.

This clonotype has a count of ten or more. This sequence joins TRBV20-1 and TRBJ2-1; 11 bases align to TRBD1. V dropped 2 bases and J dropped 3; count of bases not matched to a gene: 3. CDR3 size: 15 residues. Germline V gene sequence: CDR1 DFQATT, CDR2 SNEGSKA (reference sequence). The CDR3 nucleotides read TGCAGTGCTAGATGGGGGACAGGGGGCTACAATGAGCAGTTCTTC. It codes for CSARWGTGGYNEQFF.

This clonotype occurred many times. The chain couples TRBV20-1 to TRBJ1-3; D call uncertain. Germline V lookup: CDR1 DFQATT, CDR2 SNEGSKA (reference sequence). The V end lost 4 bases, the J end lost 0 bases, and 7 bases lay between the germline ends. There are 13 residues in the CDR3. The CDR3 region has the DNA TGCAGTGCTATATACCTCTCTGGAAACACCATATATTTT. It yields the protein CSAIYLSGNTIYF.

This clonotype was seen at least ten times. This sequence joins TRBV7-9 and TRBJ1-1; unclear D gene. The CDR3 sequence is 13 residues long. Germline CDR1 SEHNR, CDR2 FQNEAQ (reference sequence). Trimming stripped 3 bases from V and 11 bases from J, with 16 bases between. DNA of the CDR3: TGTGCCAGCAGCTTTGGACCCACGGAGACGGCTTTCTTT. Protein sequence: CASSFGPTETAFF.

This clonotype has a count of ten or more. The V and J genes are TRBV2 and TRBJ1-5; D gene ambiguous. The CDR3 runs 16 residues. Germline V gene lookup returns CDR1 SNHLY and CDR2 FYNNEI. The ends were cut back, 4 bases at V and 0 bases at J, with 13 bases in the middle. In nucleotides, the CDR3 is TGTGCCAGCAGTGTTTGGGCACTCAATAGCAATCAGCCCCAGCATTTT. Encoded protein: CASSVWALNSNQPQHF.

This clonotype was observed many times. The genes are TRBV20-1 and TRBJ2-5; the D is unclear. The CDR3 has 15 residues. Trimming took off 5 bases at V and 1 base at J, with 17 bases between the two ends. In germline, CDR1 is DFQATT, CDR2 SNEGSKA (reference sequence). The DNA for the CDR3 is TGCAGTGCTCGCTTCTCCTCTAGAGGCCAAGAGACCCAGTACTTC. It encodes CSARFSSRGQETQYF.

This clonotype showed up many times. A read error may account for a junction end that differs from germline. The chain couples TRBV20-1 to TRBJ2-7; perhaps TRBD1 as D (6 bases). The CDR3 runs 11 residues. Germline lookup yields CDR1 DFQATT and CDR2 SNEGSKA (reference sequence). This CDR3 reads CSAPERQGLFF. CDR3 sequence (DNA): TGCAGTGCTCCCGAAAGGCAGGGGCTTTTCTTC.

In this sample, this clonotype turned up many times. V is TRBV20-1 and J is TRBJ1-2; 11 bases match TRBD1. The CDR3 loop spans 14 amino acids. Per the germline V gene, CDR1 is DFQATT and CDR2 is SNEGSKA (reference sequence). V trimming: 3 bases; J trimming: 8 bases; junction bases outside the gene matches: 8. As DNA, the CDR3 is TGCAGTGCTAGGGGGACAGGGGGGACGAGCGGCTACACCTTC. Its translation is CSARGTGGTSGYTF.